The rows below give T cell receptor beta chains drawn from one sample of a study of T-cell reconstitution after alpha-beta-depleted transplantation in children. In TCRdb, the PCR reads were re-called with MiXCR into one record per CDR3 protein. This table has 260,000 or so distinct CDR3 sequences, more than 10% appearing once. This specimen consisted of PBMCs from the stem cell graft donor, obtained from the stem cell graft. The receptors shown here come from a human donor who donated a stem cell graft to a child with acute lymphoblastic leukemia. Each CDR3 is given with its conserved first and last residue. The D gene is left open where the match is weak. Size tells how often a clone was seen (once, few, many) or the class of an expanded clone, and some rows leave it out.

V gene,clone size,D gene,J gene,CDR3 DNA,CDR3 protein
TRBV5-4,many,TRBD1,TRBJ2-7,TGTGCCAGCAGCTTGGGACAGGGGGATGAAGAGCAGTACTTC,CASSLGQGDEEQYF
TRBV7-8,many,.,TRBJ1-5,TGTGCCAGCAGCTTACTCGCCGGGACAAGAGGCAATCAGCCCCAGCATTTT,CASSLLAGTRGNQPQHF
TRBV5-6,.,.,TRBJ2-5,TGTGCCAGCAGCTTGGTAGGGGAGGAGACCCAGTACTTC,CASSLVGEETQYF
TRBV4-3,few,.,TRBJ2-3,TGCGCCAGCAGCCCCCTTCGGGGAGATGGCACAGATACGCAGTATTTT,CASSPLRGDGTDTQYF
TRBV18,.,TRBD1,TRBJ1-5,TGTGCCAGCTCAACCGGGACAGGGGTTGATCAGCCCCAGCATTTT,CASSTGTGVDQPQHF
TRBV29-1,many,.,TRBJ2-5,TGCAGCCCCATAGGAGTCGGTGGGACCCAGTACTTC,CSPIGVGGTQYF
TRBV7-9,many,.,TRBJ2-1,TGTGCCAGCAGCTACTCGGATGCAGGTTACAATGAGCAGTTCTTC,CASSYSDAGYNEQFF
TRBV27,many,TRBD1,TRBJ2-1,TGTGCCAGCAGCTCGACAGGGTCAGCATCCTACAATGAGCAGTTCTTC,CASSSTGSASYNEQFF
TRBV28,many,.,TRBJ2-3,TGTGCCAGCAGTTTAGGGGACCCGGGGAGGTTGGATACGCAGTATTTT,CASSLGDPGRLDTQYF
TRBV7-2,many,.,TRBJ2-1,TGTGCCAGCAGCCCGACGGCCAGCTCCTACAATGAGCAGTTCTTC,CASSPTASSYNEQFF
TRBV7-8,few,.,TRBJ1-2,TGTGCCAGCAGCCCTTCCTTCTCGAACTATGGCTACACCTTC,CASSPSFSNYGYTF
TRBV27,many,.,TRBJ2-3,TGTGCCTCCCAGGAGGGATTGTTTACAGATACGCAGTATTTT,CASQEGLFTDTQYF
TRBV27,many,.,TRBJ2-7,TGTGCCAGCAGTTTATACTCGTCGGGCGACCACGAGCAGTACTTC,CASSLYSSGDHEQYF
TRBV7-2,many,TRBD1,TRBJ2-3,TGTGCCAGCAGCCCGGGACAGGGTGGGACAGATACGCAGTATTTT,CASSPGQGGTDTQYF
TRBV9,many,.,TRBJ2-2,TGTGCCAGCAGCGTAGTCAGGGACACCGGGGAGCTGTTTTTT,CASSVVRDTGELFF